This record looks at one T cell receptor (beta chain) sequence and its context. This clonotype appeared many times. Its antigen remains unidentified. The input lacks base qualities; no much larger clone sits a single base away. The data were taken from a study of identical twins (dated by TCRdb to 2016 to 2018). Regarding the study in general: To test whether fetal clonotypes persist, the study used deep sequencing on TCR alpha and beta repertoires from monozygotic twins, unrelated adults of various ages, and cord blood. To rule out contamination, replicate twin experiments were performed at different times with different library preparation protocols.

Receptor amplification or capture employed 5' RACE. Sequenced on an Illumina HiSeq 2000. A universal primer binding site was added through template switching, and the final cDNA carried a unique molecular identifier so that TCR cDNA molecules could be counted accurately. Specific primers in the conserved constant-segment region were used to synthesize first-strand cDNA for TCR alpha and beta chains. Each cDNA library was double barcoded, with a SMART-Mk sample barcode plus Illumina barcodes, to control for contamination. TruSeq adapter sequences, together with Illumina sample barcodes, were added in two successive PCR steps. Sequencing of the TCR alpha and beta cDNA libraries was done on the Illumina HiSeq platform using custom primers. The published analysis was carried out like this. Raw reads were processed with MiGEC to extract unique molecular identifiers, and MiXCR was used to determine CDR3 positions. Recombination models were inferred per individual with the repgenHMM and IGoR tools using an EM algorithm. The analysis of shared clonotypes was done with the tcR package in R, with sharing normalized by the product of cloneset sizes. To study raw recombination without the effects of thymic and clonal selection, out-of-frame nonproductive sequences were analyzed. In-frame beta chains were kept once TCRdb had trimmed the public reads at Q25 with fastp and called clones with MiXCR. Under each unique CDR3 protein, matching rows form one entry showing the most common genes and DNA. These V and J calls are TCRdb output, not the study's own analysis. For this sample there are about 690,000 distinct CDR3 sequences; less than 7% appear just once. 1.5% to 2% of the sample is taken by the ten largest.

General study outcomes and caveats: Fewer insertions were carried by abundant cord blood beta clonotypes, a similar but weaker trend appeared in young adult naive repertoires, and no such trend appeared in memory repertoires. Compared with coincidental sharing between unrelated individuals, out-of-frame TCR alpha sequences shared between twins showed an excess of sequences with low generation probability. Recombination models systematically underestimated out-of-frame TCR alpha sharing in monozygotic twins but agreed with sharing between unrelated individuals. A weaker excess of twin sharing was found in beta out-of-frame sequences because the signal-to-noise ratio was lowered by fewer shared sequences. Zero-insertion analyses could be partly confounded by invariant T cells such as MAIT and iNKT, though diverse VJ usage argued against such confounding for most clonotypes. Because the same donors could not be followed over many years, the conclusions depended on cross-sectional statistical analysis.

Trimming accounts for 4 bases at V and 7 bases at J, while the number of junction bases matched to no gene is 8. Inclusive of the bounding cysteine and phenylalanine, the CDR3 is 15 residues long. The CDR3 DNA has 45 bases and is translated from base 1. In the germline V gene, CDR1 corresponds to MNHEY and CDR2 to SVGAGI. Every donor in the study was a healthy Caucasian. Three unrelated non-twin adults were also sequenced: a male aged 18 to 30, a male aged 50 to 59 and a female aged 50 to 59. Using Miltenyi CD45RO+ enrichment and human naive T-cell isolation kits, memory (CD45RO+) and naive T cells were isolated from PBMC.

The specimen sequenced was naive T cells sorted from blood. The cell subset or site label, read with the paper, signifies: cells isolated with a human naive T-cell isolation kit. This receptor was obtained from a man between 18 and 29 years old in good health. The chain couples TRBV6-5 to TRBJ1-5, and TRBD1 aligns with 9 junction nucleotides. The nucleotides are TGTGCCAGCAGTTTGGGGACAGGGCTCCGACAGCCCCAGCATTTT. Its protein reads: CASSLGTGLRQPQHF.